This TCR beta chain was observed in a study of neurological immune-mediated disorders. Unsorted libraries were generated from 2 million PBMCs held at -80 degrees C. The germline V gene encodes CDR1 LNHNV and CDR2 YYDKDF (reference sequence). V was cut by 5 bases and J by 12 bases, with 26 bases left in between. This CDR3 is 16 amino acids long. This clonotype was detected ten times or more. TCRdb independently ran MiXCR on the 5' RACE reads; one entry per CDR3 protein. This table holds roughly 50,000 distinct CDR3 sequences, around 16% found once. The J gene is TRBJ2-1, the V gene TRBV15; D not resolved. This TCR came from a man aged 60 to 75 in good health. Sequenced material: PBMCs. CDR3 in DNA: TGTGCCACCAGCGGAAGGAGCGCGACCGCCCTCAAAGGGCAGTTCTTC. It codes for CATSGRSATALKGQFF.